The source of this TCR beta chain is a study of shared clonotypes between healthy human individuals. Produced via immunoSEQ multiplex PCR; TCRdb's table is partial and in-frame only. The repertoire holds some 980,000 clones, with around three quarters as singletons. V shed 5 bases, J shed 4 bases, and the junction held 12 bases outside the gene matches. This CDR3 is 16 amino acids long. Germline V gene data show CDR1 as SGHTA and CDR2 as FQGTGA. The chain carries TRBV7-3 and TRBJ2-5, with TRBD2 matching over 8 bases. This receptor was taken from a man between 18 and 35 years old in good health. Sequenced input: memory CD4+ T cells sorted from blood. Subset specified: CD45RA-negative fraction. CDR3: CASSPRPRGLGETQYF. The CDR3 DNA is TGTGCCAGCAGCCCGCGTCCCCGGGGACTAGGAGAGACCCAGTACTTC.